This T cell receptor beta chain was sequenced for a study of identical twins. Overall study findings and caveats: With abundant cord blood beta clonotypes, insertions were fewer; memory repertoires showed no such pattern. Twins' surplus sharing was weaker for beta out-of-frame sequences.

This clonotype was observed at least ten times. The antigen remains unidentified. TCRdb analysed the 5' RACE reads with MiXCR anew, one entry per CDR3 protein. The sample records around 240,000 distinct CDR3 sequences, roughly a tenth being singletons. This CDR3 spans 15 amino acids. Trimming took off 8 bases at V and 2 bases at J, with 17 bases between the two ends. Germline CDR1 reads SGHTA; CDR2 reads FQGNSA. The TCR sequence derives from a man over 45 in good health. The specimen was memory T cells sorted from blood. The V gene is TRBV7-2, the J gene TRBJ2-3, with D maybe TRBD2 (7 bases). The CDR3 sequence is CASSRGRAFTDTQYF. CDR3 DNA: TGTGCCAGCTCAAGGGGGAGGGCTTTCACAGATACGCAGTATTTT.